A single sample gave rise to the 7 T cell receptor beta chains below, sequenced in a study of shared clonotypes between healthy human individuals (dated by TCRdb to about 2020). To prepare the library, the immunoSEQ multiplex PCR assay was applied. Drawn from immuneACCESS, this table holds only the in-frame rearrangements with V and J called that TCRdb kept. Clones are partly lost; checked studies trace under half to an unresolved V gene and leave the rest unexplained. This sample is represented by 600,000 to 750,000 clones; about nine tenths of them were singletons. The ten largest clones represent about 33% of the sample. Specimen: memory CD8+ T cells from PBMCs. The cell subset or site label here, explained by the study, means: CD45RO+ cells pooled with CCR7-negative TemRA cells. Receptors originate from a man aged 18 to 29 in good health. Some clones in this sample may be carry-over from other donors' samples.

V usage is TRBV27 and J usage is TRBJ2-1; D might be TRBD1 or TRBD2, each matching 5 bases. Per germline, CDR1 MNHEY and CDR2 SMNVEV (reference sequence). Trimming took off 7 bases at V and 7 bases at J, with 8 bases between the two ends. This CDR3 has 11 amino acids. The CDR3 nucleotides read TGTGCCAGCATTGAGGGGAATGAGCAGTTCTTC. Its translation: CASIEGNEQFF.

The chain carries TRBV4-3 and TRBJ2-3; TRBD2 matches 10 bases. Trimming at V came to 4 bases and at J to 7 bases, leaving 11 bases not matched to a gene. CDR1 and CDR2 (germline): LGHNA, YSLEER. The CDR3 has 16 residues. The chain's CDR3 is CASSLSRAGGPHTQYF. In DNA, the CDR3 is TGCGCCAGCAGCCTCTCCAGAGCGGGAGGGCCGCATACGCAGTATTTT.

The count of this clone is one. The chain joins TRBV6-4 to TRBJ1-2; tentatively, D is TRBD1 (5 bases). V gave up 3 bases and J gave up 4 bases, with 9 bases separating them. Germline CDR1 MRHNA, CDR2 SNTAGT. The CDR3 is 13 amino acids. The CDR3 loop reads CASSERGTYGYTF. The CDR3 DNA sequence: TGTGCCAGCAGTGAAAGGGGCACCTATGGCTACACCTTC.

Notes on this clone: Additional DNA sequences in this sample encode the identical CDR3. This sequence joins TRBV11-2 and TRBJ2-1, with 11 positions matching TRBD2. The germline CDR1 and CDR2 sequences are SGHAT and FQNNGV. This CDR3 is 15 amino acids long. The trim removed 5 bases at V and 4 bases at J, leaving 4 bases unmatched. The CDR3 region is CASSPGTSGYNEQFF. DNA for the CDR3: TGTGCCAGCAGCCCAGGGACTAGCGGATACAATGAGCAGTTCTTC.

The chain links TRBV7-9 to TRBJ2-1; D is perhaps TRBD2 (5 bases). CDR1 and CDR2 (germline): SEHNR, FQNEAQ (reference sequence). V was pared by 5 bases and J by 2 bases, with 16 bases between. The CDR3 totals 16 residues. The CDR3 region has the DNA TGTGCCAGCAGCATCCGGACGGGGAGAACCTACAATGAGCAGTTCTTC. Protein product: CASSIRTGRTYNEQFF. Variable domain in full (rest from reference TRBV7-9 and TRBJ2-1): DTGVSQNPRHKITKRGQNVTFRCDPISEHNRLYWYRQTLGQGPEFLTYFQNEAQLEKSRLLSDRFSAERPKGSFSTLEIQRTEQGDSAMYLCASSIRTGRTYNEQFFGPGTRLTVL.

The chain joins TRBV9 to TRBJ2-7; 7 bases are shared with TRBD1. The V segment lost 3 bases and the J segment 2 bases; nucleotides outside the gene matches: 5. CDR3 size: 14 residues. Germline V gene lookup returns CDR1 SGDLS and CDR2 YYNGEE. In DNA form, the CDR3 reads TGTGCCAGCAGCGCCCGACAGGGCCCCTACGAGCAGTACTTC. Translation: CASSARQGPYEQYF.

The chain employs TRBV21-1 and TRBJ2-7; whether TRBD1, the table's D call, matches the DNA was not checked. TRBV21-1 is given as a pseudogene. The CDR3 sequence is 15 residues long. The CDR3 loop is CASSRKTGASYEQYF. The CDR3 DNA reads TGTGCCAGCAGCAGAAAAACAGGGGCCTCCTACGAGCAGTACTTC.